This T cell receptor (beta chain) was obtained from a study of human T cells and chemical hapten exposure. Study-level information: Enrolled patients were predominantly female and had alopecia areata, totalis or universalis.

The CDR3 runs 17 residues. Germline CDR1 SGHDN, CDR2 FVKESK. Trimming at V came to 4 bases and at J to 4 bases, leaving 14 bases not matched to a gene. General study points: Expanded TCRs grouped into significantly more large CDR3 similarity clusters than controls produced.

This clonotype was counted ten times or more. No antigen is known for it. The time point: patch test 2, 6 weeks after DPC sensitization. As to treatment: therapeutic diphenylcyclopropenone sensitization with weekly scalp DPC. TCRdb re-called the RACE reads through MiXCR, storing one row per CDR3 protein. The sample holds over 130,000 distinct CDR3 sequences; 12% are singletons and the top ten take about 1.3%. The receptor comes from a woman in her forties or fifties with alopecia areata. Some clones in this sample may be carry-over from other donors' samples. This sequence joins TRBV14 and TRBJ2-7; 9 bases fit TRBD1. The sample was whole blood, taken in connection with sensitization to the hapten diphenylcyclopropenone (DPC). The chain's CDR3 is CASSRRRGETGGYEQYF. Here the CDR3 DNA reads TGTGCCAGCAGCCGAAGACGCGGGGAGACAGGGGGTTACGAGCAGTACTTC.